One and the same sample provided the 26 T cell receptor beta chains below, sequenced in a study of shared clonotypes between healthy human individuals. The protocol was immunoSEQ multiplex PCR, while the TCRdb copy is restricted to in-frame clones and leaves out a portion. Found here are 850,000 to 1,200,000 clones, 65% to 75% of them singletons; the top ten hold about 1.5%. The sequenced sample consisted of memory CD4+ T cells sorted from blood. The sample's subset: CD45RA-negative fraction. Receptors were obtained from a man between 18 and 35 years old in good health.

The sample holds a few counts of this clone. DNA for the CDR3: TGTGCCACCTCGGGGCCCTCCTACCACGAGCAGTACTTC. It codes for CATSGPSYHEQYF. The chain couples TRBV28 to TRBJ2-7, with D perhaps given as TRBD1 or TRBD2 (5 bases each). Germline loops: CDR1 MDHEN, CDR2 SYDVKM. V lost 10 bases, J lost 5 bases, and 18 bases lay in between. The CDR3 consists of 13 residues.

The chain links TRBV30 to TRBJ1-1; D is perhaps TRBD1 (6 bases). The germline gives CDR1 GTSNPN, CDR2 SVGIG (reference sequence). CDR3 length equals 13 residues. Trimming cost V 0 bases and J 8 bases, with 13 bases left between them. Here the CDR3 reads CAWSVSRGGEAFF. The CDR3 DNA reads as TGTGCCTGGAGTGTCAGCAGGGGAGGGGAAGCTTTCTTT.

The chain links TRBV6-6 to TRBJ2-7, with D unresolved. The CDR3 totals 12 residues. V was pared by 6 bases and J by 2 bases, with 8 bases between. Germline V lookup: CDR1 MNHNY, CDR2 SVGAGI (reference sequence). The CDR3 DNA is TGTGCCAGCAGGGGGAAAACCTACGAGCAGTACTTC. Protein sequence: CASRGKTYEQYF.

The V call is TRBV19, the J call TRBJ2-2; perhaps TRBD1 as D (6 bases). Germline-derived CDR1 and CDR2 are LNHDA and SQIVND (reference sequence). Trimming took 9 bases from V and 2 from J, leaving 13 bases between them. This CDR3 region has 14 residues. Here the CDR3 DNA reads TGTGCCAGCACGGGGACAACTAACACCGGGGAGCTGTTTTTT. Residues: CASTGTTNTGELFF.

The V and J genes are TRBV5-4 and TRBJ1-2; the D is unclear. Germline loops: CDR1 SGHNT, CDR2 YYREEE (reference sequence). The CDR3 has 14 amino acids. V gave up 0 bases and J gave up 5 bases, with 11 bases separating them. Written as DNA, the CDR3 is TGTGCCAGCAGCTTGGTCGGCAATTCTTATGGCTACACCTTC. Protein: CASSLVGNSYGYTF.

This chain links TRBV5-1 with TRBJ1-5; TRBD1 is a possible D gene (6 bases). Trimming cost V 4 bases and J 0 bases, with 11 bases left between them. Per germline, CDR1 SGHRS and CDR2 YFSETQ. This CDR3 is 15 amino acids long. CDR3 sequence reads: CASSRRQDSNQPQHF. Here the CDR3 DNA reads TGCGCCAGCAGCCGCCGACAGGATAGCAATCAGCCCCAGCATTTT.

CDR3 nucleotides: TGCGCCAGCAGCCCCAGGACTAGCGGGGGCACAGATACGCAGTATTTT. It translates to CASSPRTSGGTDTQYF. This chain links TRBV5-1 with TRBJ2-3, with TRBD2 identical over 12 bases. With V trimmed by 4 bases and J by 1 base, 4 bases remained unmatched. Germline V gene sequence: CDR1 SGHRS, CDR2 YFSETQ. This CDR3 region has 16 residues.

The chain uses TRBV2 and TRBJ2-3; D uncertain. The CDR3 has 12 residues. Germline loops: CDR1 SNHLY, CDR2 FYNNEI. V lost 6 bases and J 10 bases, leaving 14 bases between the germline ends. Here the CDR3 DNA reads TGTGCCAGCAGCTCCAATCGCGCTGCGCAGTATTTT. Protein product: CASSSNRAAQYF.

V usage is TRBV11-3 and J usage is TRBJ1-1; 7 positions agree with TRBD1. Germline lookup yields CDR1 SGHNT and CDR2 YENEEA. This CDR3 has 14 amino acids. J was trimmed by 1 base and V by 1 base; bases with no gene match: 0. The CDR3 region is CASSLGQGNTEAFF. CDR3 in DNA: TGTGCCAGCAGCTTAGGACAGGGGAACACTGAAGCTTTCTTT.

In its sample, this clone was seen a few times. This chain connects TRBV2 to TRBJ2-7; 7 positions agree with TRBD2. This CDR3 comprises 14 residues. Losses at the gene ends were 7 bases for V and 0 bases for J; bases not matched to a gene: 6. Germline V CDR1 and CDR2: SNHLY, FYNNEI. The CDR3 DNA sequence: TGTGCCAGCAAAAAGGGAGGGAGCTCCTACGAGCAGTACTTC. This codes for CASKKGGSSYEQYF.

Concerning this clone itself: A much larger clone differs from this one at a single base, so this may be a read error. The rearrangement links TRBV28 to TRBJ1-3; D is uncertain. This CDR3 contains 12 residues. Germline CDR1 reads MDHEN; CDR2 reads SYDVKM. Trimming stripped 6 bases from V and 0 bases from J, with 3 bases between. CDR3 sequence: CASRSSGNTIYF. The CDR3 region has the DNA TGTGCCAGCAGAAGCTCTGGAAACACCATATATTTT.

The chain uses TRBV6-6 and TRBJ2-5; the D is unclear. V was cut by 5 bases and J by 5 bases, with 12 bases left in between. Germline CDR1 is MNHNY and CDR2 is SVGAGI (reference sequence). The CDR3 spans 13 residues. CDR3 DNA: TGTGCCAGCAGTGCTGGTATCTCGGAGACCCAGTACTTC. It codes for CASSAGISETQYF.

Written as DNA, the CDR3 is TGCGCCAGCAGTGACGAAGGCCCAAACTATGGCTACACCTTC. Protein: CASSDEGPNYGYTF. The chain couples TRBV10-2 to TRBJ1-2; D is unclear. CDR1 WSHSY and CDR2 SAAADI come from the germline V gene. Trimming took off 3 bases at V and 2 bases at J, with 10 bases between the two ends. The CDR3 sequence is 14 residues long.

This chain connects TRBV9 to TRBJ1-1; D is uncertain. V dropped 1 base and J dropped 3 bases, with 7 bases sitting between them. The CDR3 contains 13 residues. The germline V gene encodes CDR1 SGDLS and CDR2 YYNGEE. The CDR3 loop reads CASSVQIDTEAFF. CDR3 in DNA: TGTGCCAGCAGCGTACAGATTGACACTGAAGCTTTCTTT. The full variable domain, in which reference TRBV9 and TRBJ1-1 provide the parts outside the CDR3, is DSGVTQTPKHLITATGQRVTLRCSPRSGDLSVYWYQQSLDQGLQFLIQYYNGEERAKGNILERFSAQQFPDLHSELNLSSLELGDSALYFCASSVQIDTEAFFGQGTRLTVV.

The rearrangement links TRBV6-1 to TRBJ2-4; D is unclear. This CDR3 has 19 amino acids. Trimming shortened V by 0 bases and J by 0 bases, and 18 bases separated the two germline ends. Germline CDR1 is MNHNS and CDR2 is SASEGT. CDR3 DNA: TGTGCCAGCAGTGAAGCCCCCCCTCCCCAGGATTTAGCCAAAAACATTCAGTACTTC. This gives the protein CASSEAPPPQDLAKNIQYF.

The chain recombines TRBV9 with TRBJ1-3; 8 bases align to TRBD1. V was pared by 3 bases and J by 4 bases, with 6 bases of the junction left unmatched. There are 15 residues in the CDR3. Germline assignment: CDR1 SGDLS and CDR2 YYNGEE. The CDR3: CASSDQGAGGNTIYF. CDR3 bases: TGTGCCAGCAGCGACCAGGGGGCCGGAGGAAACACCATATATTTT.

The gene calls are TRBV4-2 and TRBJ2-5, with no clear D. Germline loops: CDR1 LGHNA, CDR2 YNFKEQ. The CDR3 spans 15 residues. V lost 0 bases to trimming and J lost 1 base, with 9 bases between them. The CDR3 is CASSQDSRAQETQYF. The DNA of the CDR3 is TGTGCCAGCAGCCAAGATTCCCGGGCCCAAGAGACCCAGTACTTC.

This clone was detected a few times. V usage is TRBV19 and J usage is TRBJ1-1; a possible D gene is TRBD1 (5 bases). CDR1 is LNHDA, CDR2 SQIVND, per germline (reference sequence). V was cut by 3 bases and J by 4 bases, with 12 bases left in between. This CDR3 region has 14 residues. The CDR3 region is CASSMGGSGTEAFF. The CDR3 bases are TGTGCCAGTAGTATGGGGGGATCTGGCACTGAAGCTTTCTTT.

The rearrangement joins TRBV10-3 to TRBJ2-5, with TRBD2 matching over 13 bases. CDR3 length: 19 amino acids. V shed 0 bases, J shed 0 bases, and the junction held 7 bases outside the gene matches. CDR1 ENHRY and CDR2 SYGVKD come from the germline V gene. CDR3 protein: CAISESRLAGGPYQETQYF. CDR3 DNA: TGTGCCATCAGTGAGTCCAGACTAGCGGGGGGACCGTACCAAGAGACCCAGTACTTC.

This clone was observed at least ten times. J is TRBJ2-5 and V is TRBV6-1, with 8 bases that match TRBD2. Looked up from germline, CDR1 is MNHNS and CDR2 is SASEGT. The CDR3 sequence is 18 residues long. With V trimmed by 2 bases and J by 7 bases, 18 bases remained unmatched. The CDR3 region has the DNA TGTGCCAGCAGTGAAATCGGGGTCGGGAGCGGGAGTCAGGGGACCCAGTACTTC. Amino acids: CASSEIGVGSGSQGTQYF.

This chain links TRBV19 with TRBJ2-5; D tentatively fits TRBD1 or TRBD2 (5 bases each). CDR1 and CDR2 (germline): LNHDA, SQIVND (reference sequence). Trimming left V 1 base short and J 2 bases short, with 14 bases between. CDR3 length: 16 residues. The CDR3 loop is CASSIGWGPIQETQYF. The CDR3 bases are TGTGCCAGTAGTATAGGTTGGGGACCGATTCAAGAGACCCAGTACTTC. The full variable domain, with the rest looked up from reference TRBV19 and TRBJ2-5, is DGGITQSPKYLFRKEGQNVTLSCEQNLNHDAMYWYRQDPGQGLRLIYYSQIVNDFQKGDIAEGYSVSREKKESFPLTVTSAQKNPTAFYLCASSIGWGPIQETQYFGPGTRLLVL.

The CDR3 loop reads CASSLLAGEQETQYF. The DNA for the CDR3 is TGTGCCAGCAGCCTACTAGCGGGGGAACAAGAGACCCAGTACTTC. The chain employs TRBV7-3 and TRBJ2-5, with TRBD2 matching 11 bases. Losses at the gene ends were 5 bases for V and 2 bases for J; bases not matched to a gene: 4. The CDR3 runs to 15 residues. CDR1 and CDR2 from the germline V gene are SGHTA and FQGTGA.

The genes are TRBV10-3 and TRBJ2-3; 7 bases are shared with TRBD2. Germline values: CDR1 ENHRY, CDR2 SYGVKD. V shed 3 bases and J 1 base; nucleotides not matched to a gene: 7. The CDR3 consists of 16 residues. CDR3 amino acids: CAISDWGGERTDTQYF. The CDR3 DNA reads TGTGCCATCAGTGATTGGGGGGGTGAACGCACAGATACGCAGTATTTT.

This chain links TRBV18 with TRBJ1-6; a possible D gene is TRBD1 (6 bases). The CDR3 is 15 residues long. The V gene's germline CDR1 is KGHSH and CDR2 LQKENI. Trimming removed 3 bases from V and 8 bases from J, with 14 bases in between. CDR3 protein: CASSPLRDTYSPLHF. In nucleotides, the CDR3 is TGTGCCAGCTCACCCCTCAGGGACACCTATTCACCCCTCCACTTT.

DNA for the CDR3: TGCGCCAGCAGCTTCGATTCGGCCGCGGGACAGGGGTCCTCTGGGGCCAACGTCCTGACTTTC. The encoded protein is CASSFDSAAGQGSSGANVLTF. The rearrangement joins TRBV5-1 to TRBJ2-6; 10 nucleotides agree with TRBD1. The germline V gene has CDR1 SGHRS and CDR2 YFSETQ. V gave up 2 bases and J gave up 0 bases; unmatched junction bases: 14. The CDR3 spans 21 residues. Using reference TRBV5-1 and TRBJ2-6 for the parts outside the CDR3, the full variable domain is KAGVTQTPRYLIKTRGQQVTLSCSPISGHRSVSWYQQTPGQGLQFLFEYFSETQRNKGNFPGRFSGRQFSNSRSEMNVSTLELGDSALYLCASSFDSAAGQGSSGANVLTFGAGSRLTVL.

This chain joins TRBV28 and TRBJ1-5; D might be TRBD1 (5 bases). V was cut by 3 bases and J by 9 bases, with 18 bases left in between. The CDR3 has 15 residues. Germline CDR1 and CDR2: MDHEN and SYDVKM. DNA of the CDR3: TGTGCCAGCAGTTTGTCCCCGCGGGGGGTCGTGCCCCAGCATTTT. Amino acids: CASSLSPRGVVPQHF. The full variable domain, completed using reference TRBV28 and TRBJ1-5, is DVKVTQSSRYLVKRTGEKVFLECVQDMDHENMFWYRQDPGLGLRLIYFSYDVKMKEKGDIPEGYSVSREKKERFSLILESASTNQTSMYLCASSLSPRGVVPQHFGDGTRLSIL.